This record covers a single T cell receptor (beta chain). No antigen is known for it. The sample comes from a study of OX40 agonist ivuxolimab in advanced cancers. On the study more broadly: The drug used for patients, ivuxolimab, was an agonistic anti-OX40 (CD134) antibody.

The assay was immunoSEQ multiplex PCR, and TCRdb's table has in-frame clones only and misses some. The sample yields approximately 61,000 clones, 90% to 95% seen once. The germline CDR1 and CDR2 sequences are SGHNT and YYREEE (reference sequence). Germline trimming cut 4 bases from V and 5 bases from J; bases unmatched to any gene: 9. The CDR3 consists of 14 residues. Study-wide findings and caveats: Within 6 weeks, CD4+ and CD8+ blood T cells expanded clonally at 0.1 to 3.0 mg/kg.

This sequence was found in an adult with an advanced solid tumor such as melanoma, head and neck, liver or kidney cancer. The sample in question was CD4+ or CD8+ T cells sorted from blood, obtained in a trial of the OX40 agonist ivuxolimab. The rearrangement joins TRBV5-4 to TRBJ2-7; 7 nucleotides align to TRBD1. The CDR3 DNA sequence: TGTGCCAGCAGCATCCCGGGACAGTCTGACGAGCAGTACTTC. This codes for CASSIPGQSDEQYF.